Detailed here is one TCR beta chain. Treatment: oral pan-JAK inhibitor, 5-10 mg twice daily. The study team obtained lesional scalp punch biopsies and peripheral blood from alopecia areata patients. This entry comes from a study of CD8+ T cells in alopecia areata. Across the whole study: Tofacitinib administration persisted for 6 to 18 months, succeeded by 6 months off drug.

Following RNA extraction, reverse transcription yielded cDNA that acted as the sequencing template. Profiling relied on immunoSEQ multiplex PCR, and the TCRdb table lists in-frame clones only, not all of them. The data show about 210,000 clones, approximately 72% seen once. The J segment lost 7 bases and the V segment lost 4 bases, leaving 10 bases of the junction unmatched. Germline V gene data show CDR1 as KGHSH and CDR2 as LQKENI. The length of the CDR3 is 16 residues. The TCR comes from a human donor with alopecia areata. The V call is TRBV18, the J call TRBJ2-1; the match to TRBD2 covers 10 bases. This specimen was CD4+ T cells sorted from blood, taken at roughly week 45, from a patient treated with tofacitinib. The CDR3 region has the DNA TGTGCCAGCTCACGGGACAGCGGGGGGGCTTGGAATGAGCAGTTCTTC. Protein: CASSRDSGGAWNEQFF.